Reported below is one T cell receptor (beta chain). The record originates from a study of blood T cell repertoires in COVID-19. Overall study: Sources were T cells, B-cell-depleted T cells, or PBMCs; the material itself was cDNA or gDNA.

V gave up 2 bases and J gave up 9 bases; unmatched junction bases: 6. The CDR3 runs to 14 residues. Germline V gene data show CDR1 as SGHDT and CDR2 as YYEEEE. Living in 24 US areas, the participants were between 18 and 89 years of age. Authors' methods: From reference gene primer amplification, estimates of nucleated cell counts were derived. Some clones are missing from TCRdb's copy, which holds only in-frame ones; the method was immunoSEQ multiplex PCR. V and J calls and clone size are given by that table; D and trimming were obtained from the DNA. The sample records a few hundred thousand clones, about 90% being singletons.

The sample consisted of PBMCs or T cells enriched from blood (not recorded which). The TCR originated in a woman aged 40-49 years who had been exposed to COVID-19. This rearrangement joins TRBV5-6 to TRBJ2-1, with 9 bases fitting TRBD2. The CDR3 region is CASSLGLAGIEQFF. The CDR3 region has the DNA TGTGCCAGCAGCTTAGGTCTAGCGGGGATTGAGCAGTTCTTC.